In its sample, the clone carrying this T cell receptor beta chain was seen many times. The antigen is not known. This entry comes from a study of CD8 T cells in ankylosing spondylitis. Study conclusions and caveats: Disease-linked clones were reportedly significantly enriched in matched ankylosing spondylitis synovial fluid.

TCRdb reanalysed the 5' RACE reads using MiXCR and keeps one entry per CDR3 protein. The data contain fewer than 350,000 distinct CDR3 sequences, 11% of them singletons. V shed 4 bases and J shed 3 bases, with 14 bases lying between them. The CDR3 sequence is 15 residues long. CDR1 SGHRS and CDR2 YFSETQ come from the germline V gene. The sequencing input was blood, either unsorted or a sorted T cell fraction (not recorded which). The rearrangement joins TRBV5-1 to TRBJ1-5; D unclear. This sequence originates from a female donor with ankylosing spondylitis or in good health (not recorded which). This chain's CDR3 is CASSPTGDYNQPQHF. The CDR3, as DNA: TGCGCCAGCAGCCCGACGGGCGACTACAATCAGCCCCAGCATTTT.